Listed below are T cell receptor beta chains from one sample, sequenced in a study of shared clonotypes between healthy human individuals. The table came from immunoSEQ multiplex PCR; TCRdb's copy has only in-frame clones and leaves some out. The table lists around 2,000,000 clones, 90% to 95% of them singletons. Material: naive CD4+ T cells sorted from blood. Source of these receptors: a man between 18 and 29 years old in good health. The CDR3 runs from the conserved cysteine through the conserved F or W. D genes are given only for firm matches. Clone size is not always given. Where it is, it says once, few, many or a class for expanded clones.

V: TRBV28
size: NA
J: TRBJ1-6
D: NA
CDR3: CASSPGGDIGTSPLHF
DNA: TGTGCCAGCAGTCCAGGCGGGGACATCGGAACTTCACCCCTCCACTTT

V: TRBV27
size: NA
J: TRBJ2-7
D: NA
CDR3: CASSLRIYYEQYF
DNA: TGTGCCAGCAGTTTGAGGATATATTACGAGCAGTACTTC

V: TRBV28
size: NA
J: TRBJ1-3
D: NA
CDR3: CAGESGNTIYF
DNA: TGTGCCGGGGAGTCGGGAAACACCATATATTTT

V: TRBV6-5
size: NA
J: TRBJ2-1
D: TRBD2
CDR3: CASSYGGSGASGQFF
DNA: TGTGCCAGCAGTTACGGTGGTAGCGGGGCTTCCGGGCAGTTCTTC

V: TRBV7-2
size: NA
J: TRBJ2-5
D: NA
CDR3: CASSTGLRPETQYF
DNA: TGTGCCAGCAGCACGGGCTTGAGGCCAGAGACCCAGTACTTC

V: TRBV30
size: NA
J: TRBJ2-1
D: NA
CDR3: CAWSTSPVGNEQFF
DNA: TGTGCCTGGTCTACCTCCCCTGTCGGCAATGAGCAGTTCTTC

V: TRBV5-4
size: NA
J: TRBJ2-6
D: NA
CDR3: CASSLVGRGVSGANVLTF
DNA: TGTGCCAGCAGCTTGGTAGGCAGGGGGGTCTCTGGGGCCAACGTCCTGACTTTC

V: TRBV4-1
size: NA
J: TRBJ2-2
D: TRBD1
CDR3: CASSQASGGTGELFF
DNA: TGCGCCAGCAGCCAAGCCTCAGGGGGCACCGGGGAGCTGTTTTTT

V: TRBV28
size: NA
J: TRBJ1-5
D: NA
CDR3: CASSWGFYSNQPQHF
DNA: TGTGCCAGCAGTTGGGGTTTTTATAGCAATCAGCCCCAGCATTTT

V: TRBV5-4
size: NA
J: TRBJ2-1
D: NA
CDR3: CASSLAGGNYNEQFF
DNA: TGTGCCAGCAGCTTGGCGGGTGGTAACTACAATGAGCAGTTCTTC

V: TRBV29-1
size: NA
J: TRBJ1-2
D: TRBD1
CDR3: CSVERPGQGPVHNVGYTF
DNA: TGCAGCGTTGAAAGACCGGGACAGGGACCAGTCCACAACGTTGGCTACACCTTC

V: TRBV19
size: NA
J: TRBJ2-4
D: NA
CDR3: CASSPAGSGIAKNIQYF
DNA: TGTGCCAGTAGCCCGGCGGGGAGCGGAATAGCCAAAAACATTCAGTACTTC

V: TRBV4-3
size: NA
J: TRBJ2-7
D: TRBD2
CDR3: CASSQDLGSGRYYEQYF
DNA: TGCGCCAGCAGCCAAGATCTCGGAAGCGGGAGATATTACGAGCAGTACTTC

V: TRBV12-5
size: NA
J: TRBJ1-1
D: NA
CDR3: CASGSQAAEAFF
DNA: TGTGCTAGTGGTTCACAGGCGGCTGAAGCTTTCTTT

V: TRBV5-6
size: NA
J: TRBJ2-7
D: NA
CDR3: CASQGFSSYEQYF
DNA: TGTGCCAGCCAAGGCTTTAGCTCCTACGAGCAGTACTTC

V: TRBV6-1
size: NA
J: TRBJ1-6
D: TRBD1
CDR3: CASSEPQGGNSPLHF
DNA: TGTGCCAGCAGTGAACCCCAGGGGGGCAATTCACCCCTCCACTTT

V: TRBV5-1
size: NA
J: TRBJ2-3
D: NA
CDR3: CASSLDVGRGTDTQYF
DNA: TGCGCCAGCAGCTTGGACGTGGGGCGGGGCACAGATACGCAGTATTTT

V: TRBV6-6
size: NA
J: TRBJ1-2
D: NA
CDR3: CASSPTLTVIYGYTF
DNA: TGTGCCAGCAGCCCCACCTTGACAGTTATCTATGGCTACACCTTC

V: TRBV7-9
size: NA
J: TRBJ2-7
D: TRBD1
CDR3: CASRSGTGGSYEQYF
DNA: TGTGCCAGCAGGTCCGGGACAGGGGGCTCCTACGAGCAGTACTTC

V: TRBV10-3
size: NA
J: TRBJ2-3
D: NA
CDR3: CAITSRRDTDTQYF
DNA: TGTGCCATCACCTCCAGACGGGACACAGATACGCAGTATTTT

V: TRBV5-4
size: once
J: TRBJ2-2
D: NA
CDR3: CASSLNLGGIGELFF
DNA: TGTGCCAGCAGCTTGAATTTAGGTGGAATCGGGGAGCTGTTTTTT

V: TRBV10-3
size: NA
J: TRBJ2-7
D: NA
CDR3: CAISVNQDRGYEQYF
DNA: TGTGCCATCAGTGTTAACCAGGACAGAGGGTACGAGCAGTACTTC

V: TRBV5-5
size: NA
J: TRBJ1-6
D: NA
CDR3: CASSPVSSNSPLHF
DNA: TGTGCCAGCAGCCCAGTTAGCTCTAATTCACCCCTCCACTTT

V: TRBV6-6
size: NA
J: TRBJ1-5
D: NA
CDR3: CASSYFGQPQHF
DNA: TGTGCCAGCAGTTACTTTGGTCAGCCCCAGCATTTT

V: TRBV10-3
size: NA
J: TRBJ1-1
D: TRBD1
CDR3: CAISTTGFTEAFF
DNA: TGTGCCATCAGTACGACAGGGTTCACTGAAGCTTTCTTT

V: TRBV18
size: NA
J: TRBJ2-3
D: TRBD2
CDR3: CASSPLLAGEASDTQYF
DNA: TGTGCCAGCTCACCATTACTAGCGGGAGAGGCATCAGATACGCAGTATTTT

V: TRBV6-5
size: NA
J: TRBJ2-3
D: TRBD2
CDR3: CASSRDYGADTQYF
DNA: TGTGCCAGCAGCCGGGACTATGGGGCAGATACGCAGTATTTT

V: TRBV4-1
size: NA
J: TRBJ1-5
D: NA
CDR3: CASSQEGAGNQPQHF
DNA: TGCGCCAGCAGCCAAGAAGGGGCTGGCAATCAGCCCCAGCATTTT

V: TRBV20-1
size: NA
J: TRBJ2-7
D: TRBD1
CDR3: CSASRGREQYF
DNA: TGCAGTGCTAGCAGGGGGAGAGAGCAGTACTTC

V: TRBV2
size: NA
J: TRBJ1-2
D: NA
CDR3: CASSEQGSTGYTF
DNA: TGTGCCAGCAGTGAACAGGGTTCTACTGGCTACACCTTC

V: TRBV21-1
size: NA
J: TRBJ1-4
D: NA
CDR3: CASSVPGTRNEKLFF
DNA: TGTGCCAGCAGCGTGCCCGGGACACGTAATGAAAAACTGTTTTTT

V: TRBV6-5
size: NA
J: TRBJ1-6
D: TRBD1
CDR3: CASSYLGTEDSPLHF
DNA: TGTGCCAGCAGTTACTTAGGGACAGAGGATTCACCCCTCCACTTT

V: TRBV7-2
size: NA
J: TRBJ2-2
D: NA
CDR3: CASSSDRTLTGELFF
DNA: TGTGCCAGCAGCTCCGACAGGACACTCACCGGGGAGCTGTTTTTT

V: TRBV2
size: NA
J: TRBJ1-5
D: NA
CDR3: CASADQGRTQHF
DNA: TGTGCCAGCGCAGACCAGGGGCGAACCCAGCATTTT

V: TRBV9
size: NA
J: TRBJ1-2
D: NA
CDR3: CASSAGQLAGSYGYTF
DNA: TGTGCCAGCAGCGCAGGACAGCTTGCAGGGAGCTATGGCTACACCTTC

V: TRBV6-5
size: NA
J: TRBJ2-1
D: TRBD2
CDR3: CASSYLGSGVYNEQFF
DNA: TGTGCCAGCAGTTACCTCGGGAGCGGGGTCTACAATGAGCAGTTCTTC

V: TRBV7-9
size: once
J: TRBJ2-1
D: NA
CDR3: CASSLSGAYNEQFF
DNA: TGTGCCAGCAGCTTAAGTGGAGCCTACAATGAGCAGTTCTTC